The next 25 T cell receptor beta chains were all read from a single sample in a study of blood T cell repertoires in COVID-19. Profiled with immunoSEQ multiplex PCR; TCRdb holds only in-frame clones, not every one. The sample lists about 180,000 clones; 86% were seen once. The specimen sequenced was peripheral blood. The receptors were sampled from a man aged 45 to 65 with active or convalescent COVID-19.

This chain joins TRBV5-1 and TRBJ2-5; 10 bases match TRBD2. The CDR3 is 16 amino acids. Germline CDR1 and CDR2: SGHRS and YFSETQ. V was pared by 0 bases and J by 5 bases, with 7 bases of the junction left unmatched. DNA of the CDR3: TGCGCCAGCAGCTTGGTACTAGCGGGGACCACGGAGACCCAGTACTTC. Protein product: CASSLVLAGTTETQYF.

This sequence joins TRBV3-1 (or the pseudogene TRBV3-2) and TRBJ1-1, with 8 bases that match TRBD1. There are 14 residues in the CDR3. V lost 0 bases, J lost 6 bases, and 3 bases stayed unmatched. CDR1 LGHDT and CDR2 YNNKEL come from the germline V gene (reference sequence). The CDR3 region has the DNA TGTGCCAGCAGCCAAGAGCAGGGGGCGGCTGAAGCTTTCTTT. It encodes CASSQEQGAAEAFF.

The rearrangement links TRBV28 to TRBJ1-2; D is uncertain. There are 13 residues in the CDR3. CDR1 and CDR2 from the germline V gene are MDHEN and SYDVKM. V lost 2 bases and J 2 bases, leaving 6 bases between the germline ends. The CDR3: CASSLRANYGYTF. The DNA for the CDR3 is TGTGCCAGCAGTTTACGCGCAAACTATGGCTACACCTTC.

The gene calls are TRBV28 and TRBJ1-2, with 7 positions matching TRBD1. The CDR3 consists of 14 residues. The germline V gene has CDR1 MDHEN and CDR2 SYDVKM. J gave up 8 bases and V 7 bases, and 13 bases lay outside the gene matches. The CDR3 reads CASNHQTGRGGYTF. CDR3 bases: TGTGCCAGCAACCACCAGACAGGGCGGGGAGGCTACACCTTC.

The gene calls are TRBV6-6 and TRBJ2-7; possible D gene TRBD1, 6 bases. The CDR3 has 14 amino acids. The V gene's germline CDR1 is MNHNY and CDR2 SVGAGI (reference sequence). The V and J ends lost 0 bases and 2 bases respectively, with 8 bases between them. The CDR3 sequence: CASSYSGDTYEQYF. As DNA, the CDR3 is TGTGCCAGCAGTTACTCGGGGGACACCTACGAGCAGTACTTC.

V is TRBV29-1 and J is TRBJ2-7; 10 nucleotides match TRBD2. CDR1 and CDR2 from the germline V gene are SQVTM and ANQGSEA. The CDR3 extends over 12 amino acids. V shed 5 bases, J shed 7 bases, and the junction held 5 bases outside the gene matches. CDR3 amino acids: CSVSGGAREQYF. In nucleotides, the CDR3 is TGCAGCGTTAGCGGGGGGGCCAGAGAGCAGTACTTC.

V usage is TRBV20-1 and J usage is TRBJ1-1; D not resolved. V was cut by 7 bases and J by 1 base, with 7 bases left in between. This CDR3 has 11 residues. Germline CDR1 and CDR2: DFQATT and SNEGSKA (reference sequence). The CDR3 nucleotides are TGCAGTGTTCACTGGAACACTGAAGCTTTCTTT. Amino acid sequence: CSVHWNTEAFF.

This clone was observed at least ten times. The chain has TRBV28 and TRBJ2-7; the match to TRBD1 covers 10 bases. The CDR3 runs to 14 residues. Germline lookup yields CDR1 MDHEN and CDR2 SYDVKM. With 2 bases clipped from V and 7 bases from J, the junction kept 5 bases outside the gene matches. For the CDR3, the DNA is TGTGCCAGCAGTTTAGACAGGGGGCTGAGGGAGCAGTACTTC. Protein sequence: CASSLDRGLREQYF.

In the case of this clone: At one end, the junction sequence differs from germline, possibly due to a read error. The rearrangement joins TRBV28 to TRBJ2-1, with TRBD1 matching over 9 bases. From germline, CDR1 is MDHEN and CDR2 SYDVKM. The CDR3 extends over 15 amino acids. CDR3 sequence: CASSLWDRDDNEQFF. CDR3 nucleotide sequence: TGTGCCAGCAGTCTATGGGACAGGGACGACAATGAGCAGTTCTTC.

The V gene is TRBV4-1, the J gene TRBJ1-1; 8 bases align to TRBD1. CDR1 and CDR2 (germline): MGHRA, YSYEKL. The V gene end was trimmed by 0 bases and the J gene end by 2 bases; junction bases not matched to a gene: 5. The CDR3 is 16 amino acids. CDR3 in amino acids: CASSQDRGLVNTEAFF. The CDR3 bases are TGCGCCAGCAGCCAAGACAGGGGGCTTGTTAACACTGAAGCTTTCTTT.

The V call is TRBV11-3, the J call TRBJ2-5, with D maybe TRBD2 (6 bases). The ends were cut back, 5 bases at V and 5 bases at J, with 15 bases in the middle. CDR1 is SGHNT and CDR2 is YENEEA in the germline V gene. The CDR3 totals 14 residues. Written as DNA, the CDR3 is TGTGCCAGCAGCCCCCAGGGAGGCGGGGAGACCCAGTACTTC. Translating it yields CASSPQGGGETQYF.

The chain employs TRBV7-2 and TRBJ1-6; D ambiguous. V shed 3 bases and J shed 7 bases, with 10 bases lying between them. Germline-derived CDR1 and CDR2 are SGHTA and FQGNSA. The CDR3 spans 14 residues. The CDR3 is CASSFREANSPLHF. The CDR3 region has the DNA TGTGCCAGCAGCTTTAGGGAGGCGAATTCACCCCTCCACTTT.

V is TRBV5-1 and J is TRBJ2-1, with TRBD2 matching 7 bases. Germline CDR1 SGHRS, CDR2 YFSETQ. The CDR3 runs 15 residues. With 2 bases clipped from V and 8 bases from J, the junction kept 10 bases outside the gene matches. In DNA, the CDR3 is TGCGCCAGCAGCTTCCAGCGTCTCGCGGGGGATGAGCAGTTCTTC. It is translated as CASSFQRLAGDEQFF.

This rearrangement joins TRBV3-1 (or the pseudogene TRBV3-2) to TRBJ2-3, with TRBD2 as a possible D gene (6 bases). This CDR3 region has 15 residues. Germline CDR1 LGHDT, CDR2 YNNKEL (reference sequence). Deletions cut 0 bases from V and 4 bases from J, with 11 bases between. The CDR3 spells CASSQDRLVSDTQYF. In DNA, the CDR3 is TGTGCCAGCAGCCAAGATCGACTAGTCTCAGATACGCAGTATTTT.

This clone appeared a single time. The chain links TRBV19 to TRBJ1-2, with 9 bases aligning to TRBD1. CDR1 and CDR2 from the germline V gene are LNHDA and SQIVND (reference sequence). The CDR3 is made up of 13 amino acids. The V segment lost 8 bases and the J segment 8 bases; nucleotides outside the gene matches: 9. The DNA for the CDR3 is TGTGCCAGTTCTGACAGGGGGATTGGCGGCTACACCTTC. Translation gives CASSDRGIGGYTF. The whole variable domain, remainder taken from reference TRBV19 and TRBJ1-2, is DGGITQSPKYLFRKEGQNVTLSCEQNLNHDAMYWYRQDPGQGLRLIYYSQIVNDFQKGDIAEGYSVSREKKESFPLTVTSAQKNPTAFYLCASSDRGIGGYTFGSGTRLTVV.

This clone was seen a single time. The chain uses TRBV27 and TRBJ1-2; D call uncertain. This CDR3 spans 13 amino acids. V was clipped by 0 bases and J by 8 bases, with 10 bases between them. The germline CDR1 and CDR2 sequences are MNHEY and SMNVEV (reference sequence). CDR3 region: CASSLSSTRGYTF. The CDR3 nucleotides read TGTGCCAGCAGTTTATCCTCTACCCGGGGCTACACCTTC.

The CDR3 DNA is TGTGCCACCGCCGGGACACGCGCCTACAATGAGCAGTTCTTC. Encoded protein: CATAGTRAYNEQFF. This chain joins TRBV27 and TRBJ2-1; a weak D match, TRBD1 (6 bases). Trimming took off 10 bases at V and 2 bases at J, with 15 bases between the two ends. CDR1 is MNHEY, CDR2 SMNVEV, per germline (reference sequence). This CDR3 spans 14 amino acids.

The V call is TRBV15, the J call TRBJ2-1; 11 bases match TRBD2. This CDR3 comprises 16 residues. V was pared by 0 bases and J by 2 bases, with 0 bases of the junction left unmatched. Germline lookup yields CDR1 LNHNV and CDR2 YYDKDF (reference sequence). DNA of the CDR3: TGTGCCACCAGCAGAGAGACTAGCGGGACCTACAATGAGCAGTTCTTC. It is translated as CATSRETSGTYNEQFF.

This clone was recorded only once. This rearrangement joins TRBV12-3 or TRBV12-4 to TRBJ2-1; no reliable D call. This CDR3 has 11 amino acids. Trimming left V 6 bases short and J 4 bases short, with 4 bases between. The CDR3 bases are TGTGCCAGCAGATATTACAATGAGCAGTTCTTC. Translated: CASRYYNEQFF.

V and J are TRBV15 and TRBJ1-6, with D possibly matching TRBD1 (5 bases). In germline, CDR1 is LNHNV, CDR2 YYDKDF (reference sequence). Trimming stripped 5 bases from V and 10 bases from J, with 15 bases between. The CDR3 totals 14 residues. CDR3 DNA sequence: TGTGCCACCAGCCCCCAGGGAGGTGGGTCACCCCTCCACTTT. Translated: CATSPQGGGSPLHF.

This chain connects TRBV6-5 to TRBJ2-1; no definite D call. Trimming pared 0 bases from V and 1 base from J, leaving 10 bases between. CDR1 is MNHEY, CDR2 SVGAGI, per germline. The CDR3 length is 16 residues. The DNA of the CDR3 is TGTGCCAGCAGTTACTCTCTCCCCCAGTCCTACAATGAGCAGTTCTTC. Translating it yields CASSYSLPQSYNEQFF.

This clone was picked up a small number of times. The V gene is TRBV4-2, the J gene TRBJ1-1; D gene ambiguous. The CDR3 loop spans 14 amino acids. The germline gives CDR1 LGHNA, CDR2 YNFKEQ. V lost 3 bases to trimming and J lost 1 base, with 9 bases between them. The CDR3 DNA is TGTGCCAGCAGCCAGGTTACAGAGAACACTGAAGCTTTCTTT. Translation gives CASSQVTENTEAFF.

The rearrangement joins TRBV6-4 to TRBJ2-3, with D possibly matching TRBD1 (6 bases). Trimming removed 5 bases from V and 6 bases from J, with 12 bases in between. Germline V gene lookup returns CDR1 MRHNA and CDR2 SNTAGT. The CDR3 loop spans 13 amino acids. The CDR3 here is CASSPSRGDTQYF. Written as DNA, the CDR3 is TGTGCCAGCAGTCCATCAAGGGGGGATACGCAGTATTTT.

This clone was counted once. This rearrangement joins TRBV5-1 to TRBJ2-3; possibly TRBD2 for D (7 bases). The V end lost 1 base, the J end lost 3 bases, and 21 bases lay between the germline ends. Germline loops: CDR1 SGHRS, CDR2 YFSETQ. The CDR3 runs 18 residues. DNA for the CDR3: TGCGCCAGCAGCTTGAGGGGGGGCCAATTACTTTCTACAGATACGCAGTATTTT. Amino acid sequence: CASSLRGGQLLSTDTQYF.

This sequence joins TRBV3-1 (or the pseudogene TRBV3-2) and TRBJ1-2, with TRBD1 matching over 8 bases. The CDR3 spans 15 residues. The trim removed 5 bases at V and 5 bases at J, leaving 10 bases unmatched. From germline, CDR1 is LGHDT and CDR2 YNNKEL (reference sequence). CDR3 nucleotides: TGTGCCAGCAGCACACGGACAGGGACCGGATATGGCTACACCTTC. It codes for CASSTRTGTGYGYTF.